These T cell receptor beta chains were read from a single sample in a study of spatial heterogeneity in lung cancer. TCRdb re-called the 5' RACE reads through MiXCR, storing one row per CDR3 protein. This table has roughly 39,000 distinct CDR3 sequences, 6.5% to 9.5% appearing once. Sequences were derived from PBMCs, sampled at surgery. Source of these receptors: a male donor with early-stage non-small cell lung cancer. CDR3s include the opening cysteine and the closing phenylalanine or tryptophan. D genes are given only for firm matches. Not every row has a clone size; where given, it reads once, few, many or a size class.

size,D,J,V,CDR3,DNA
-,TRBD1,TRBJ1-1,TRBV20-1,CSAKTGGFAEAFF,TGCAGTGCTAAGACAGGGGGGTTCGCTGAAGCTTTCTTT
-,-,TRBJ2-7,TRBV5-1,CASSLGLSPGNYEQYF,TGCGCCAGCAGCTTGGGCCTTTCTCCCGGAAACTACGAGCAGTACTTC
few,TRBD2,TRBJ2-1,TRBV7-3,CASSLLGTSGDYYNEQFF,TGTGCCAGCAGCTTACTCGGGACTAGCGGGGATTACTACAATGAGCAGTTCTTC
many,-,TRBJ1-5,TRBV11-2,CASSLDREGQPQHF,TGTGCCAGCAGCTTAGATCGCGAAGGGCAGCCCCAGCATTTT
many,-,TRBJ2-5,TRBV7-8,CASSLLRAETQYF,TGTGCCAGCAGCTTACTCAGGGCGGAGACCCAGTACTTC
many,TRBD2,TRBJ2-3,TRBV7-9,CASSPRTSGGYTQYF,TGTGCCAGCAGCCCGCGGACTAGCGGGGGTTATACGCAGTATTTT
many,TRBD2,TRBJ2-1,TRBV7-9,CASSPRLAGVLGDEQFF,TGTGCCAGCAGCCCGCGACTAGCGGGAGTTTTGGGAGATGAGCAGTTCTTC
few,TRBD1,TRBJ1-2,TRBV13,CASSRRTGQSYGYTF,TGTGCCAGCAGCAGGAGGACAGGGCAAAGCTATGGCTACACCTTC
-,-,TRBJ2-1,TRBV7-2,CASIPGWARNEHFF,TGTGCCAGCATCCCCGGATGGGCTAGAAATGAGCATTTCTTC
-,-,TRBJ1-4,TRBV4-2,CASSQEWDGNEKLFF,TGTGCCAGCAGCCAAGAATGGGACGGGAATGAAAAACTGTTTTTT
many,-,TRBJ1-1,TRBV5-1,CASSLVGVSEAFF,TGCGCCAGCAGCTTGGTCGGGGTCTCTGAAGCTTTCTTT
-,-,TRBJ2-3,TRBV29-1,CSVDSGTTDTQYF,TGCAGCGTTGATAGCGGAACCACAGATACGCAGTATTTT
many,TRBD2,TRBJ2-3,TRBV9,CASSLTSGITDTQYF,TGTGCCAGCAGCCTGACTAGCGGGATAACAGATACGCAGTATTTT
many,TRBD1,TRBJ1-2,TRBV18,CASSAGTGGGYTF,TGTGCCAGCTCGGCCGGGACAGGGGGCGGCTACACCTTC
-,-,TRBJ1-1,TRBV7-9,CASSSGGWAEAFF,TGTGCCAGCAGCTCCGGGGGGTGGGCTGAAGCTTTCTTT
few,-,TRBJ2-2,TRBV5-1,CASSGRGTRNTGELFF,TGCGCCAGCAGCGGGAGAGGGACCCGAAACACCGGGGAGCTGTTTTTT
many,-,TRBJ1-1,TRBV5-6,CASRYGSNTEAFF,TGTGCCAGCAGGTACGGATCGAACACTGAAGCTTTCTTT
many,TRBD2,TRBJ2-1,TRBV20-1,CSARDKGLAAISEHEQFF,TGCAGTGCTAGAGATAAGGGACTAGCGGCTATTTCTGAACATGAGCAGTTCTTC
many,-,TRBJ1-2,TRBV12-3/TRBV12-4,CASSLFGRGDGYTF,TGTGCCAGCAGTTTATTCGGCAGGGGAGATGGCTACACCTTC
few,TRBD2,TRBJ2-1,TRBV12-5,CASGPLAGGLNEQFF,TGTGCTAGTGGTCCACTAGCGGGAGGCCTCAATGAGCAGTTCTTC
few,-,TRBJ2-3,TRBV25-1,CASSVDSTADTQYF,TGTGCCAGCAGTGTCGACTCCACAGCAGATACGCAGTATTTT
many,-,TRBJ2-4,TRBV6-2/TRBV6-3,CASGVGGGVQYF,TGTGCCAGCGGGGTTGGAGGGGGAGTTCAGTACTTC
-,TRBD1,TRBJ1-1,TRBV4-3,CASSYNRMSTGQEAFF,TGCGCCAGCAGCTACAACAGAATGAGTACGGGACAGGAAGCTTTCTTT
-,-,TRBJ2-7,TRBV6-5,CASTKGISYEQYF,TGTGCCAGCACCAAGGGGATTTCCTACGAGCAGTACTTC
few,-,TRBJ1-4,TRBV6-5,CASSYGGIATNEKLFF,TGTGCCAGCAGTTACGGCGGTATTGCAACTAATGAAAAACTGTTTTTT
many,-,TRBJ2-6,TRBV7-3,CASSPPWGRGANVLTF,TGTGCCAGCAGCCCACCATGGGGAAGGGGGGCCAACGTCCTGACTTTC
-,-,TRBJ2-3,TRBV20-1,CSATRRLSSTDTQYF,TGCAGTGCTACCCGCCGGCTCTCGAGCACAGATACGCAGTATTTT
many,-,TRBJ1-1,TRBV20-1,CSARRGGRGATEAFF,TGCAGTGCTAGACGAGGTGGGAGGGGGGCCACTGAAGCTTTCTTT
many,-,TRBJ1-2,TRBV18,CASSPQDYGYTF,TGTGCCAGCTCACCTCAGGACTATGGCTACACCTTC
many,-,TRBJ1-2,TRBV20-1,CSAYRHTPNYGYTF,TGCAGTGCATACCGACATACTCCTAACTATGGCTACACCTTC
many,-,TRBJ2-7,TRBV6-2/TRBV6-3,CASSRTTYEQYF,TGTGCCAGCAGCCGTACGACCTACGAGCAGTACTTC
-,-,TRBJ2-7,TRBV19,CASSIDPRAHSYEQYF,TGTGCCAGTAGTATAGATCCGAGGGCTCACTCCTACGAGCAGTACTTC
many,TRBD1,TRBJ2-5,TRBV24-1,CATSDTDRGAATQETQYF,TGTGCCACCAGTGATACCGACAGGGGAGCGGCCACACAAGAGACCCAGTACTTC
many,TRBD2,TRBJ2-1,TRBV20-1,CSMGGASGASYNEQFF,TGCAGTATGGGGGGCGCTAGCGGGGCCTCCTACAATGAGCAGTTCTTC
-,TRBD1,TRBJ1-2,TRBV6-5,CASRKQGVPPYGYTF,TGTGCCAGCAGAAAACAGGGGGTGCCCCCCTATGGCTACACCTTC
once,TRBD1,TRBJ2-6,TRBV6-5,CASTPRGGRGQPGANVLTF,TGTGCCAGCACCCCCAGGGGAGGCAGGGGGCAACCTGGGGCCAACGTCCTGACTTTC
-,-,TRBJ1-1,TRBV6-6,CASSPPTGNTEAFF,TGTGCCAGCAGTCCCCCGACAGGGAACACTGAAGCTTTCTTT
few,TRBD1,TRBJ2-7,TRBV13,CASSISWGQGDEQYF,TGTGCCAGCAGCATAAGCTGGGGACAGGGGGACGAGCAGTACTTC
many,-,TRBJ2-3,TRBV12-3/TRBV12-4,CASSLAVVTDTQYF,TGTGCCAGCAGTTTAGCGGTGGTCACAGATACGCAGTATTTT
many,-,TRBJ1-5,TRBV10-3,CAISSVETGRKNQPQHF,TGTGCCATCAGTTCAGTCGAAACAGGGCGGAAGAATCAGCCCCAGCATTTT
many,-,TRBJ2-1,TRBV20-1,CSYGTSYYNEQFF,TGCAGTTACGGGACTTCCTACTACAATGAGCAGTTCTTC
few,TRBD1,TRBJ2-7,TRBV5-1,CASSLLRSGTGKYEQYF,TGCGCCAGCAGTTTGTTGCGCTCCGGGACAGGTAAATACGAGCAGTACTTC
-,-,TRBJ2-3,TRBV10-3,CAISEGRTDTQYF,TGTGCCATCAGTGAGGGTCGCACAGATACGCAGTATTTT
many,TRBD2,TRBJ2-1,TRBV11-2,CASSSRTSIHNEQFF,TGTGCCAGCAGCTCTCGGACTAGTATTCACAATGAGCAGTTCTTC
many,-,TRBJ1-1,TRBV4-1,CASSQVGETEAFF,TGCGCCAGCAGCCAAGTGGGAGAGACTGAAGCTTTCTTT
many,TRBD1,TRBJ1-5,TRBV27,CASSLSDRGGQPQHF,TGTGCCAGCAGTTTATCCGACAGGGGTGGTCAGCCCCAGCATTTT
few,-,TRBJ1-1,TRBV14,CASSQDYGGLWTEAFF,TGTGCCAGCAGCCAAGATTACGGAGGTCTTTGGACTGAAGCTTTCTTT
few,-,TRBJ1-2,TRBV5-1,CASSLAVVPGTYGYTF,TGCGCCAGCAGCTTGGCGGTCGTTCCGGGGACCTATGGCTACACCTTC
many,TRBD2,TRBJ2-1,TRBV25-1,CASRPPRGSSYNEQFF,TGTGCCAGCAGACCCCCTCGCGGGAGCTCCTACAATGAGCAGTTCTTC
-,TRBD2,TRBJ2-3,TRBV3-1,CASSQDPSPRLARDTQYF,TGTGCCAGCAGCCAAGACCCCTCGCCGAGACTAGCTAGAGATACGCAGTATTTT
many,TRBD1,TRBJ1-5,TRBV7-2,CASSLDRGSNQPQHF,TGTGCCAGCAGCTTAGACAGGGGTAGCAATCAGCCCCAGCATTTT
medium-sized,-,TRBJ2-1,TRBV20-1,CSARVEGGIYNEQFF,TGCAGTGCTAGAGTCGAGGGGGGGATTTACAATGAGCAGTTCTTC
-,TRBD1,TRBJ2-3,TRBV6-2/TRBV6-3,CASRTTGTDTQYF,TGTGCCAGCAGGACGACAGGGACAGATACGCAGTATTTT